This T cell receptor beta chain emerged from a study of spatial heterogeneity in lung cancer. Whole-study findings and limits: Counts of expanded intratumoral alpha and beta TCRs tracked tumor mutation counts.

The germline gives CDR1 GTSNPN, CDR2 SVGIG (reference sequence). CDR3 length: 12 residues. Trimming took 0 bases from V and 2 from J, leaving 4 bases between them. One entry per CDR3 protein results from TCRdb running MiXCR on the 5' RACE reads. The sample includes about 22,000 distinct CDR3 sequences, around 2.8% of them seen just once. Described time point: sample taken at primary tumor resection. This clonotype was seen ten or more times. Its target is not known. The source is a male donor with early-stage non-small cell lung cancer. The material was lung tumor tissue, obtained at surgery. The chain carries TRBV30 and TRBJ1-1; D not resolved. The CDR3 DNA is TGTGCCTGGAGTGTACATAACACTGAAGCTTTCTTT. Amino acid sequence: CAWSVHNTEAFF. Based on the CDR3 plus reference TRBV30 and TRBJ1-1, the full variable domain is SQTIHQWPATLVQPVGSPLSLECTVEGTSNPNLYWYRQAAGRGLQLLFYSVGIGQISSEVPQNLSASRPQDRQFILSSKKLLLSDSGFYLCAWSVHNTEAFFGQGTRLTVV.